The entry below gives a single TCR beta chain sequence along with its context. Sequencing was performed with immunoSEQ multiplex PCR; in TCRdb, only in-frame clones are kept and a portion is missing. The data contain 200,000 or so clones, about 84% of them singletons. Germline V lookup: CDR1 SGHDN, CDR2 FVKESK. Trimming cost V 3 bases and J 0 bases; bases outside gene matches: 8. The CDR3 length is 18 residues. These data originate in a study of blood T cell repertoires in COVID-19. About the study: Sources were T cells, B-cell-depleted T cells, or PBMCs; the material itself was cDNA or gDNA.

Sequencing was done on a sample of peripheral blood. This clonotype originated in a person between 65 and 80 years old with COVID-19, enrolled during active disease. The rearrangement uses TRBV14 and TRBJ2-6; TRBD2 matches 7 bases. The CDR3 region has the DNA TGTGCCAGCAGCCACCTTAGCGGGCTAAGCTCTGGGGCCAACGTCCTGACTTTC. This sequence encodes CASSHLSGLSSGANVLTF.